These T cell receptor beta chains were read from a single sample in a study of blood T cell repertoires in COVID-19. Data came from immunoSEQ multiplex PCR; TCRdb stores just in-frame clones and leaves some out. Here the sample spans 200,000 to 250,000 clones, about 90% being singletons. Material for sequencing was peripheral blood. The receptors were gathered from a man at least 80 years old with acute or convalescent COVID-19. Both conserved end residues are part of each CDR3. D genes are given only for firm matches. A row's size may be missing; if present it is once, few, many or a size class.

CASSYSAGGIYNEQFF TGTGCCAGCAGTTACTCGGCTGGGGGGATCTACAATGAGCAGTTCTTC once 16 TRBV6-5 NA TRBJ2-1
CASGGLTNEKLFF TGTGCCAGCGGGGGGTTGACTAATGAAAAACTGTTTTTT NA 13 TRBV2 NA TRBJ1-4
CASSSQVLFRNSPLHF TGTGCCAGCAGTTCCCAGGTCCTCTTTAGGAATTCACCCCTCCACTTT NA 16 TRBV6-5 NA TRBJ1-6
CASREGLTSTDTQYF TGTGCCAGCAGAGAGGGACTAACTAGCACAGATACGCAGTATTTT NA 15 TRBV3-1/TRBV3-2 TRBD2 TRBJ2-3
CASSPDRENTEAFF TGTGCCAGCTCACCAGACAGGGAGAACACTGAAGCTTTCTTT NA 14 TRBV18 TRBD1 TRBJ1-1
CASSPPSGGTYEQYF TGTGCCAGCAGCCCCCCTTCGGGGGGGACCTACGAGCAGTACTTC NA 15 TRBV9 TRBD2 TRBJ2-7
CASSAQGGYYGYTF TGTGCCAGTAGTGCGCAGGGGGGCTACTATGGCTACACCTTC once 14 TRBV19 TRBD1 TRBJ1-2
CASSLGGTGNEQFF TGCGCCAGCAGCTTGGGGGGGACAGGGAATGAGCAGTTCTTC few 14 TRBV5-1 TRBD1 TRBJ2-1
CASRPGLTVLEQYF TGCGCCAGCCGACCGGGACTAACTGTTTTGGAGCAGTACTTC NA 14 TRBV4-1 TRBD2 TRBJ2-7
CASRSTGDGYTF TGTGCCAGCAGATCAACAGGAGATGGCTACACCTTC NA 12 TRBV11-2 NA TRBJ1-2
CASSIGPSGTSIEQFF TGTGCCAGTAGTATAGGCCCATCCGGGACTAGCATTGAGCAGTTCTTC NA 16 TRBV19 TRBD2 TRBJ2-1
CASSVGAGTEAFF TGTGCCAGCAGCGTAGGTGCGGGCACTGAAGCTTTCTTT NA 13 TRBV9 NA TRBJ1-1
CASSITLWTGGLEQYF TGTGCCAGTAGTATTACCCTATGGACAGGGGGGCTGGAGCAGTACTTC NA 16 TRBV19 TRBD1 TRBJ2-7
CAISREQGGAGNQPQHF TGTGCCATCTCGCGTGAACAAGGGGGCGCGGGCAATCAGCCCCAGCATTTT NA 17 TRBV10-3 TRBD1 TRBJ1-5
CASSHSPPMNTEAFF TGTGCCAGCAGCCACTCGCCCCCAATGAACACTGAAGCTTTCTTT many 15 TRBV11-2 NA TRBJ1-1
CASRSDSNQPQHF TGTGCCAGCAGATCCGACAGTAATCAGCCCCAGCATTTT NA 13 TRBV6-6 NA TRBJ1-5
CASSPNGAGIQYF TGTGCCAGCAGCCCCAATGGGGCAGGGATTCAGTACTTC NA 13 TRBV14 NA TRBJ2-7
CASSQVRDSLTGELFF TGTGCCAGCAGCCAAGTCCGGGACAGCCTCACCGGGGAGCTGTTTTTT NA 16 TRBV14 TRBD1 TRBJ2-2
CASSYRLAAPGEYF TGTGCCAGCAGTTACCGCCTAGCGGCCCCCGGGGAGTATTTT NA 14 TRBV6-2/TRBV6-3 TRBD2 TRBJ2-3
CASSLVISDTEAFF TGTGCCAGCAGCTTAGTAATTTCTGACACTGAAGCTTTCTTT NA 14 TRBV7-2 NA TRBJ1-1
CASSFSSGDTQYF TGTGCCAGCAGTTTTTCTAGTGGGGATACGCAGTATTTT NA 13 TRBV28 NA TRBJ2-3
CASSLQGGAAGELFF TGTGCCAGCAGCTTACAAGGGGGCGCGGCCGGGGAGCTGTTTTTT NA 15 TRBV7-9 TRBD1 TRBJ2-2
CASSRTGSSYNSPLHF TGTGCCAGTAGTCGGACAGGGAGCTCCTATAATTCACCCCTCCACTTT once 16 TRBV19 TRBD1 TRBJ1-6
CASSYSVRGVGELFF TGTGCCAGCAGTTACTCCGTAAGGGGTGTCGGGGAGCTGTTTTTT NA 15 TRBV6-2/TRBV6-3 NA TRBJ2-2
CASSYEAGTSGSGGTDTQYF TGTGCCAGCAGTTACGAGGCCGGGACTAGCGGGAGCGGTGGGACAGATACGCAGTATTTT NA 20 TRBV6-2/TRBV6-3 TRBD2 TRBJ2-3
CASTGQLSSGANVLTF TGTGCCAGTACGGGACAGCTCTCCTCTGGGGCCAACGTCCTGACTTTC NA 16 TRBV19 TRBD1 TRBJ2-6
CASSVQGNYGYTF TGTGCCAGTAGTGTACAGGGAAACTATGGCTACACCTTC NA 13 TRBV19 NA TRBJ1-2
CASSLQRSGYGYTF TGTGCCAGCAGCTTGCAGAGGTCGGGCTATGGCTACACCTTC NA 14 TRBV5-8 NA TRBJ1-2
CASSLDPGGARYYGYTF TGTGCCAGCAGCTTGGACCCCGGGGGGGCGCGGTACTATGGCTACACCTTC NA 17 TRBV5-4 NA TRBJ1-2
CASSETTGRNQPQHF TGTGCCAGCAGTGAGACGACAGGGCGCAATCAGCCCCAGCATTTT NA 15 TRBV6-1 TRBD1 TRBJ1-5
CASSERGLSYEQYF TGCGCCAGCAGTGAGCGGGGCCTCTCCTACGAGCAGTACTTC NA 14 TRBV5-1 TRBD2 TRBJ2-7
CASSLRGTSTDTQYF TGTGCCAGCAGCTTAAGAGGGACTAGCACAGATACGCAGTATTTT NA 15 TRBV11-2 NA TRBJ2-3
CSVGQSNQPQHF TGCAGCGTTGGACAGAGCAATCAGCCCCAGCATTTT NA 12 TRBV29-1 NA TRBJ1-5
CASSSAVSGANVLTF TGCGCCAGCAGCAGCGCCGTCTCTGGGGCCAACGTCCTGACTTTC NA 15 TRBV5-1 NA TRBJ2-6
CASRTSGEYNEQFF TGTGCCAGCCGGACTAGCGGGGAGTACAATGAGCAGTTCTTC NA 14 TRBV18 TRBD2 TRBJ2-1
CASGIADRGNQPQHF TGCGCCAGCGGTATAGCGGACAGGGGTAACCAGCCCCAGCATTTT once 15 TRBV10-1 TRBD1 TRBJ1-5
CASSPYRGSYEQYF TGCGCCAGCAGTCCCTACAGGGGCTCCTACGAGCAGTACTTC NA 14 TRBV4-3 TRBD1 TRBJ2-7
CASSLLASYEQYF TGTGCCAGCAGTCTGCTAGCGAGCTACGAGCAGTACTTC NA 13 TRBV28 NA TRBJ2-7
CASSQEPSGSNEFF TGTGCCAGCAGCCAAGAGCCTAGCGGGAGTAACGAGTTCTTC NA 14 TRBV3-1/TRBV3-2 TRBD2 TRBJ2-1
CASSLMGLAGRETQYF TGTGCCAGCTCCCTGATGGGACTAGCGGGGAGAGAGACCCAGTACTTC NA 16 TRBV9 TRBD2 TRBJ2-5
CASSHKTGTEAFF TGCGCCAGCAGCCACAAAACGGGCACTGAAGCTTTCTTT NA 13 TRBV5-1 NA TRBJ1-1
CASSRQGFRQPQHF TGTGCCAGCAGTAGGCAGGGGTTCCGACAGCCCCAGCATTTT NA 14 TRBV6-6 NA TRBJ1-5
CASSSGGVDTQYF TGTGCCAGCAGTTCGGGGGGTGTAGATACGCAGTATTTT NA 13 TRBV12-3/TRBV12-4 TRBD2 TRBJ2-3
CASSPAIFQETQYF TGTGCCAGCTCACCGGCCATATTCCAAGAGACCCAGTACTTC NA 14 TRBV18 NA TRBJ2-5
CASSRTGRNTGELFF TGTGCCAGCAGCCGGACAGGACGAAACACCGGGGAGCTGTTTTTT NA 15 TRBV27 TRBD1 TRBJ2-2
CASSQGGGVTEAFF TGTGCCAGCAGCCAAGGAGGGGGCGTCACTGAAGCTTTCTTT NA 14 TRBV14 TRBD1 TRBJ1-1
CSAHRGPPPNTEAFF TGCAGCGCCCACAGGGGACCCCCCCCGAACACTGAAGCTTTCTTT NA 15 TRBV29-1 TRBD1 TRBJ1-1
CASSFGWGQGNNEQFF TGTGCCAGCAGTTTCGGTTGGGGACAGGGGAACAATGAGCAGTTCTTC NA 16 TRBV2 TRBD1 TRBJ2-1
CASSPAGGTDTQYF TGTGCCAGCTCACCGGCGGGTGGTACAGATACGCAGTATTTT once 14 TRBV18 NA TRBJ2-3
CASSLDSYSNQPQHF TGTGCCAGCAGCTTGGACAGCTATAGCAATCAGCCCCAGCATTTT NA 15 TRBV7-9 NA TRBJ1-5
CASRWAGGRNSPLHF TGCGCCAGCAGGTGGGCAGGGGGCAGAAATTCACCCCTCCACTTT NA 15 TRBV10-2 TRBD1 TRBJ1-6
CASSPRTSTDTQYF TGTGCCAGCAGTCCTAGGACTAGCACAGATACGCAGTATTTT NA 14 TRBV6-6 NA TRBJ2-3
CASSPGRDYGYTF TGTGCCAGCTCACCAGGGAGGGACTATGGCTACACCTTC NA 13 TRBV18 NA TRBJ1-2
CSVGVTGKGSIYF TGCAGCGTTGGAGTGACAGGGAAAGGATCCATATATTTT NA 13 TRBV29-1 TRBD1 TRBJ1-3
CAGGLAGLNEQFF TGTGCCGGGGGGCTAGCGGGACTCAATGAGCAGTTCTTC NA 13 TRBV28 TRBD2 TRBJ2-1
CASSPGLAYNEQFF TGTGCCAGCAGCCCGGGACTAGCCTACAATGAGCAGTTCTTC NA 14 TRBV6-5 TRBD2 TRBJ2-1
CSVVQSRANTEAFF TGCAGCGTTGTTCAATCTCGAGCTAACACTGAAGCTTTCTTT NA 14 TRBV29-1 NA TRBJ1-1